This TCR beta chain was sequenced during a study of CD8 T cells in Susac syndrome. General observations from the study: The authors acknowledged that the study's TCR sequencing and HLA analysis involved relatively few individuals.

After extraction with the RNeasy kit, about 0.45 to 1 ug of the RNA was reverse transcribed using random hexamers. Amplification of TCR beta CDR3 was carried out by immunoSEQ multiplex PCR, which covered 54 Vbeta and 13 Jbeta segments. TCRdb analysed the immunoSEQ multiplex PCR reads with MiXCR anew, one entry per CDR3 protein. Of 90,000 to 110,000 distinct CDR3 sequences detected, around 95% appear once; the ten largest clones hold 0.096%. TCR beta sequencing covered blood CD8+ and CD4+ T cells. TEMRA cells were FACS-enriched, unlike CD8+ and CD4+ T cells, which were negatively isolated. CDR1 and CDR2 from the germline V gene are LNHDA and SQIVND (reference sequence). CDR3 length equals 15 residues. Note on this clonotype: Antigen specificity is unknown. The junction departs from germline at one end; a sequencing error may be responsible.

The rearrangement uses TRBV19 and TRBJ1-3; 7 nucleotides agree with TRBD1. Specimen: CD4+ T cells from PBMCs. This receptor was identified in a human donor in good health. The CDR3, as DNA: TGTGCCAGTAGTGTAGAGGGGGCGCGAGGAAACACCATATATTTT. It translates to CASSVEGARGNTIYF.